A selection of T cell receptor beta chains follows, all from one sample in a study of cytomegalovirus exposure and HLA in healthy donors. Method: immunoSEQ multiplex PCR; TCRdb's copy keeps in-frame clones and lacks some. The table lists 200,000 to 250,000 clones, 76% of them singletons. The sequenced sample consisted of PBMCs. These receptors originate from a man between 18 and 29 years old in good health and CMV-seronegative. CDR3s include the opening cysteine and the closing phenylalanine or tryptophan. The D gene is left open where the match is weak. Size is stated for part of the rows, as once, few or many counts, or as a class when the clone is expanded.

J | size | D | V | CDR3 | DNA
TRBJ1-5 | - | - | TRBV2 | CASTGGKGNQPQHF | TGTGCCAGCACGGGGGGAAAGGGCAATCAGCCCCAGCATTTT
TRBJ2-4 | - | TRBD1 | TRBV4-1 | CASSQLGGERSF | TGCGCCAGCAGCCAGTTAGGGGGCGAGAGGTCGTTC
TRBJ2-3 | - | TRBD1 | TRBV29-1 | CSVEDTQGDTQYF | TGCAGCGTTGAAGATACACAGGGGGATACGCAGTATTTT
TRBJ2-1 | - | - | TRBV30 | CAWYDRDEQFF | TGTGCCTGGTACGACCGGGATGAGCAGTTCTTC
TRBJ1-2 | - | - | TRBV2 | CASSEARQLYGYTF | TGTGCCAGCAGTGAAGCGCGACAACTCTATGGCTACACCTTC
TRBJ1-1 | - | TRBD1 | TRBV28 | CASFRDRGGTEAFF | TGTGCCAGCTTTCGGGACAGGGGCGGCACTGAAGCTTTCTTT
TRBJ2-7 | - | - | TRBV18 | CASSPVDSHSPSQYF | TGTGCCAGCTCACCGGTAGACAGCCATTCCCCCTCGCAGTACTTC
TRBJ1-1 | - | TRBD1 | TRBV7-8 | CASSLATGGSSGGTEAFF | TGTGCCAGCAGCTTAGCGACAGGGGGCTCGTCCGGGGGCACTGAAGCTTTCTTT
TRBJ2-1 | few | TRBD2 | TRBV29-1 | CSVLGGLANEQFF | TGCAGCGTCCTGGGTGGACTAGCCAATGAGCAGTTCTTC
TRBJ2-7 | - | - | TRBV7-9 | CASSLGFGDSYEQYF | TGTGCCAGCAGCTTAGGATTTGGAGACTCCTACGAGCAGTACTTC
TRBJ2-7 | - | - | TRBV27 | CASPLILLFCEQYF | TGTGCCAGCCCACTAATATTGTTATTCTGCGAGCAGTACTTC
TRBJ2-5 | - | TRBD1 | TRBV18 | CASSPTGNPQETQYF | TGTGCCAGCTCACCGACAGGGAACCCCCAAGAGACCCAGTACTTC
TRBJ1-2 | - | - | TRBV2 | CASSEVLGYGYTF | TGTGCCAGCAGTGAAGTTCTCGGGTATGGCTACACCTTC
TRBJ2-7 | - | TRBD1 | TRBV7-3 | CASSTDRVLEQYF | TGTGCCAGCAGCACGGACAGGGTCCTGGAGCAGTACTTC
TRBJ2-7 | - | - | TRBV30 | CAWSAAGTYEQYF | TGTGCCTGGAGTGCGGCAGGGACCTACGAGCAGTACTTC
TRBJ2-5 | - | - | TRBV7-8 | CASSLLRDPGSPQYF | TGTGCCAGCAGCTTACTCCGGGACCCCGGGAGTCCCCAGTACTTC
TRBJ2-3 | once | - | TRBV10-1 | CASSERDTWTDTQYF | TGCGCCAGCAGTGAGCGGGATACGTGGACAGATACGCAGTATTTT
TRBJ1-5 | - | - | TRBV28 | CASSNPPGGNQPQHF | TGTGCCAGCAGCAACCCTCCGGGGGGCAACCAGCCCCAGCATTTT
TRBJ2-3 | once | TRBD2 | TRBV23-1 | CASSQSGAGNTDTQYF | TGCGCCAGCAGTCAATCGGGAGCGGGGAACACAGATACGCAGTATTTT
TRBJ1-1 | few | TRBD1 | TRBV30 | CAWEGQENTEAFF | TGTGCCTGGGAAGGACAGGAGAACACTGAAGCTTTCTTT
TRBJ1-1 | - | - | TRBV5-1 | CASSLSGTNTEAFF | TGCGCCAGCAGCTTGTCGGGTACGAACACTGAAGCTTTCTTT
TRBJ1-1 | - | - | TRBV30 | CAWGKTANTEAFF | TGTGCCTGGGGGAAGACAGCCAACACTGAAGCTTTCTTT
TRBJ2-3 | - | TRBD2 | TRBV19 | CASSLAGSTDTQYF | TGTGCCAGTAGCCTAGCGGGCTCCACAGATACGCAGTATTTT
TRBJ1-6 | - | TRBD1 | TRBV5-1 | CASSLDQGAGSPLHF | TGCGCCAGCAGCTTGGACCAGGGGGCAGGGTCACCCCTCCACTTT
TRBJ2-1 | - | TRBD2 | TRBV4-1 | CASSPRGRGSYNEQFF | TGCGCCAGCAGTCCCCGAGGGAGGGGATCCTACAATGAGCAGTTCTTC
TRBJ1-1 | - | - | TRBV6-5 | CASLNGGGRDTEAFF | TGTGCCAGCTTAAATGGGGGGGGTAGAGACACTGAAGCTTTCTTT
TRBJ2-5 | - | - | TRBV28 | CASRTTGKETQYF | TGTGCCAGCAGGACCACAGGGAAAGAGACCCAGTACTTC
TRBJ2-5 | once | TRBD1 | TRBV28 | CASKGQGARTHQETQYF | TGTGCCAGCAAGGGACAGGGGGCCCGCACCCATCAAGAGACCCAGTACTTC
TRBJ2-2 | - | TRBD2 | TRBV4-1 | CASSQGVGLAAGELFF | TGCGCCAGCAGCCAAGGGGTCGGACTAGCGGCCGGGGAGCTGTTTTTT
TRBJ2-1 | - | TRBD2 | TRBV2 | CASSRLAIYNEQFF | TGTGCCAGCAGTAGACTAGCGATCTACAATGAGCAGTTCTTC
TRBJ2-3 | - | - | TRBV9 | CASSVELNTDTQYF | TGTGCCAGCAGCGTAGAACTAAACACAGATACGCAGTATTTT
TRBJ2-5 | - | - | TRBV28 | CASSLTYPPTQYF | TGTGCCAGCAGTTTAACTTACCCCCCGACCCAGTACTTC
TRBJ1-5 | - | - | TRBV7-6 | CASSPHQGQPQHF | TGTGCCAGCAGCCCACACCAGGGCCAGCCCCAGCATTTT
TRBJ2-1 | - | - | TRBV5-4 | CASSAHWASPSSYNEQFF | TGTGCCAGCAGCGCCCACTGGGCTAGCCCAAGCTCCTACAATGAGCAGTTCTTC
TRBJ1-6 | - | TRBD1 | TRBV7-9 | CASSTGTAYNSPLHF | TGTGCCAGCAGCACCGGGACAGCCTATAATTCACCCCTCCACTTT
TRBJ1-3 | once | - | TRBV30 | CAWSNGDAGNTIYF | TGTGCCTGGAGTAACGGGGATGCCGGAAACACCATATATTTT
TRBJ1-2 | - | - | TRBV7-9 | CASSLGSSGKGYTF | TGTGCCAGCAGCTTAGGGTCTTCGGGGAAAGGCTACACCTTC
TRBJ1-6 | - | TRBD1 | TRBV30 | CAWSVRHRILDRGFSPLHF | TGTGCCTGGAGTGTACGTCACCGCATTCTTGACAGGGGTTTCTCACCCCTCCACTTT
TRBJ2-5 | - | - | TRBV6-5 | CASSYPIETQYF | TGTGCCAGCAGTTACCCTATCGAGACCCAGTACTTC
TRBJ1-1 | - | TRBD1 | TRBV12-5 | CASGLDRGVTEAFF | TGTGCTAGTGGTTTGGACAGGGGGGTCACTGAAGCTTTCTTT
TRBJ1-5 | - | - | TRBV2 | CASSGWGQGQPQHF | TGTGCCAGCAGTGGGTGGGGGCAGGGGCAGCCCCAGCATTTT
TRBJ1-1 | - | TRBD1 | TRBV7-9 | CASSRTGGTEAFF | TGTGCCAGCAGCCGAACAGGGGGAACTGAAGCTTTCTTT
TRBJ2-7 | - | - | TRBV28 | CASRAVAIYEQYF | TGTGCCAGCAGAGCGGTCGCTATCTACGAGCAGTACTTC
TRBJ2-1 | - | - | TRBV6-6 | CASRLTAYNEQFF | TGTGCCAGCAGATTGACAGCATACAATGAGCAGTTCTTC
TRBJ2-1 | - | - | TRBV2 | CAGLGGSTKNEQFF | TGTGCCGGCCTCGGCGGGTCCACGAAAAATGAGCAGTTCTTC
TRBJ1-1 | - | - | TRBV2 | CASSFPETAEPTAFF | TGTGCCAGCAGTTTTCCCGAAACAGCGGAGCCTACGGCTTTCTTT
TRBJ2-1 | few | TRBD2 | TRBV5-6 | CASSWGLGGIGNEQFF | TGTGCCAGCAGCTGGGGACTAGGCGGGATAGGGAATGAGCAGTTCTTC
TRBJ1-1 | few | - | TRBV4-1 | CASSQSVNTEAFF | TGCGCCAGCAGCCAATCGGTGAACACTGAAGCTTTCTTT
TRBJ2-7 | - | - | TRBV2 | CASSATRATYEQYF | TGTGCCAGCAGTGCCACGAGGGCCACCTACGAGCAGTACTTC
TRBJ2-3 | - | - | TRBV30 | CAWSYYADTQYF | TGTGCCTGGAGCTACTATGCAGATACGCAGTATTTT
TRBJ2-5 | - | - | TRBV5-5 | CASSLAPGQETQYF | TGTGCCAGCAGCTTGGCGCCGGGTCAAGAGACCCAGTACTTC
TRBJ2-4 | - | - | TRBV27 | CASSLSPHRGNIQYF | TGTGCCAGCAGTTTATCTCCCCACCGGGGGAACATTCAGTACTTC
TRBJ2-1 | few | TRBD2 | TRBV19 | CASSFQTSGYNEQFF | TGTGCCAGTAGTTTCCAGACTAGCGGGTACAATGAGCAGTTCTTC
TRBJ1-1 | - | TRBD1 | TRBV30 | CAWSVRQGINTEAFF | TGTGCCTGGAGTGTTAGACAGGGGATAAACACTGAAGCTTTCTTT